This entry lists 2 T cell receptor beta chains sequenced from one sample in a study of blood T cell repertoires in COVID-19. The assay was immunoSEQ multiplex PCR, and TCRdb's table has in-frame clones only and misses some. The table lists about 260,000 clones, more than 70% of them singletons. Source material: peripheral blood. These receptors were taken from a woman aged 50 to 60 with acute or convalescent COVID-19.

The chain carries TRBV3-1 (or the pseudogene TRBV3-2) and TRBJ2-1; 11 bases align to TRBD2. Trimming removed 1 base from V and 1 base from J; junction bases left unmatched: 9. Germline assignment: CDR1 LGHDT and CDR2 YNNKEL (reference sequence). The CDR3 extends over 19 amino acids. The chain's CDR3 is CASSQGASGRIISYNEQFF. The DNA for the CDR3 is TGTGCCAGCAGCCAAGGGGCTAGCGGGAGGATCATATCCTACAATGAGCAGTTCTTC.

CDR3 loop: CASSLDERATEAFF. CDR3 sequence (DNA): TGTGCCAGCAGCTTAGATGAGAGGGCGACTGAAGCTTTCTTT. The V gene is TRBV7-9, the J gene TRBJ1-1; no clear D gene. V was shortened by 1 base and J by 5 bases, with 11 bases between the two germline ends. CDR1 and CDR2 from the germline V gene are SEHNR and FQNEAQ (reference sequence). The CDR3 is 14 amino acids.